These T cell receptor beta chains were read from a single sample in a study of blood T cell repertoires in COVID-19. Repertoires were generated with immunoSEQ multiplex PCR, while TCRdb's copy carries only in-frame clones and drops some. In the table there are just over 150,000 clones, roughly 80% of which are singletons. Sequencing was carried out using peripheral blood. The origin of the receptors is a man between 60 and 75 years old with acute or convalescent COVID-19. Both conserved end residues are part of each CDR3. The D gene is left open where the match is weak. Not all rows give a size; the values are once, few, many and, for expanded clones, a class.

.	TRBV20-1	TRBJ2-1	11	.	TGCAGTGCCAAACTAGTCAATGAGCAGTTCTTC	CSAKLVNEQFF
few	TRBV29-1	TRBJ1-2	12	.	TGCAGCGTTGTACTGCCCAACTATGGCTACACCTTC	CSVVLPNYGYTF
.	TRBV5-1	TRBJ1-3	15	.	TGCGCCAGCAGCTTGGGCGGCTCCTCTGGAAACACCATATATTTT	CASSLGGSSGNTIYF
.	TRBV4-1	TRBJ2-3	19	TRBD2	TGCGCCAGCAGCGCTACTCGGCTAGCGGGGGGACGTCCTGACGATACGCAGTATTTT	CASSATRLAGGRPDDTQYF
.	TRBV27	TRBJ1-1	15	.	TGTGCCAGCAGTTTCGAGATGTTTGGGAACACTGAAGCTTTCTTT	CASSFEMFGNTEAFF
.	TRBV7-2	TRBJ2-5	15	TRBD2	TGTGCCAGCAGCTTAGGCGGGCGGGGAGGGGAGACCCAGTACTTC	CASSLGGRGGETQYF
.	TRBV3-1/TRBV3-2	TRBJ1-6	14	TRBD1	TGTGCCAGCAGCCAAGAGACAGGGTTTTCACCCCTCCACTTT	CASSQETGFSPLHF
.	TRBV12-3/TRBV12-4	TRBJ1-5	13	TRBD1	TGTGCCAGCGGACAGGGCGGGGGTCAGCCCCAGCATTTT	CASGQGGGQPQHF
.	TRBV9	TRBJ2-3	15	.	TGTGCCAGCAGTTTCGCCGGGACTAGCACAGATACGCAGTATTTT	CASSFAGTSTDTQYF
few	TRBV2	TRBJ2-7	14	.	TGTGCCAGCAGTGAAAATTTCTCCGCCTACGAGCAGTACTTC	CASSENFSAYEQYF
.	TRBV5-1	TRBJ1-3	15	.	TGCGCCAGCAGCTTGGCCGGCCAGGGAGGAAACACCATATATTTT	CASSLAGQGGNTIYF
.	TRBV28	TRBJ1-5	15	.	TGTGCCAGCAGGACACAGAGTTATAGCAATCAGCCCCAGCATTTT	CASRTQSYSNQPQHF
.	TRBV19	TRBJ2-7	14	TRBD1	TGTGCCAGTAGTATTGGGACAGTCCCTGGCGAGCAGTACTTC	CASSIGTVPGEQYF
.	TRBV5-4	TRBJ1-2	13	.	TGTGCCAGCAGCTTGGCCGGGGAGAGTGGCTACACCTTC	CASSLAGESGYTF
.	TRBV7-9	TRBJ2-3	15	.	TGTGCCAGCAGCTTAGGGGGGGTGGCGTCAGATACGCAGTATTTT	CASSLGGVASDTQYF
.	TRBV6-2/TRBV6-3	TRBJ2-1	15	TRBD2	TGTGCCAGCAGTACTATAGCGGGGGCGGTAGATGAGCAGTTCTTC	CASSTIAGAVDEQFF
.	TRBV24-1	TRBJ2-7	18	.	TGTGCCACCAGTGATCCCCCCGCTGACACCCCCACCGTCTACGAGCAGTACTTC	CATSDPPADTPTVYEQYF
.	TRBV19	TRBJ2-3	18	TRBD2	TGTGCCAGTAGTATAGGACTCACTAGCGGGAGAAGCACAGATACGCAGTATTTT	CASSIGLTSGRSTDTQYF
few	TRBV5-1	TRBJ1-6	15	.	TGCGCCAGCAGCTTGGAGAGCTCCTATAATTCACCCCTCCACTTT	CASSLESSYNSPLHF
.	TRBV11-2	TRBJ2-7	14	.	TGTGCCAGCAGCTTAGATTGGACTGGCTACGAGCAGTACTTC	CASSLDWTGYEQYF
.	TRBV27	TRBJ2-1	13	TRBD1	TGTGCCAGCAGTTTAATAACAGGGGTTGAGCAGTTCTTC	CASSLITGVEQFF
.	TRBV3-1/TRBV3-2	TRBJ1-3	18	.	TGTGCCAGCAGCCAAGATGACAAGGGGCCAAGCTCTGGAAACACCATATATTTT	CASSQDDKGPSSGNTIYF
.	TRBV5-8	TRBJ1-2	15	TRBD1	TGTGCCAGTCAGCTCGGGACAGCGCATAACTATGGCTACACCTTC	CASQLGTAHNYGYTF
.	TRBV3-1/TRBV3-2	TRBJ1-4	15	TRBD1	TGTGCCAGCAGCCTACCCGGGACAGGGAATGAAAAACTGTTTTTT	CASSLPGTGNEKLFF
.	TRBV2	TRBJ1-1	15	.	TGTGCCAGCGACATTACGGCCTCTGCAACAAAGGAAGCTTTCTTT	CASDITASATKEAFF
.	TRBV2	TRBJ2-5	13	TRBD2	TGTGCCAGCAGTGGGGAGGGTAGAGAGACCCAGTACTTC	CASSGEGRETQYF
.	TRBV7-6	TRBJ2-1	17	.	TGTGCCAGCAGCTTAGCGTATAGGGGCAGGGGGAGGAATGAGCAGTTCTTC	CASSLAYRGRGRNEQFF
.	TRBV2	TRBJ1-2	14	TRBD1	TGTGCCAGCAGTGATGGACAGGCCTTCTATGGCTACACCTTC	CASSDGQAFYGYTF
.	TRBV3-1/TRBV3-2	TRBJ2-1	15	TRBD2	TGTGCCAGCAGCGCGACTCGTGCGGGGGTGCGGGAGCAGTTCTTC	CASSATRAGVREQFF
.	TRBV20-1	TRBJ1-2	10	.	TGCAGTGCCGGGAAGGACGGCTACACCTTC	CSAGKDGYTF
.	TRBV9	TRBJ2-5	15	TRBD1	TGTGCCAGCAGCGGGACAGGGTTTGGGCAAGAGACCCAGTACTTC	CASSGTGFGQETQYF
.	TRBV9	TRBJ2-1	15	TRBD2	TGTGCCAGCAGCCCAGCGGGACTTAGCTACAATGAGCAGTTCTTC	CASSPAGLSYNEQFF
.	TRBV7-9	TRBJ2-5	16	TRBD1	TGTGCCAGCAGCAGCGACAGGGGATGGAGGCAAGAGACCCAGTACTTC	CASSSDRGWRQETQYF
.	TRBV5-6	TRBJ2-1	14	.	TGTGCCAGCAGCCCCTTGTCGGGAGAGCATGAGCAGTTCTTC	CASSPLSGEHEQFF
.	TRBV7-6	TRBJ2-3	17	TRBD2	TGTGCCAGCAGCTTCCTAAGCGGGGGGGCGTTCACAGATACGCAGTATTTT	CASSFLSGGAFTDTQYF
.	TRBV29-1	TRBJ1-4	13	.	TGCAGCACCCGGGGGGGGACTAATGAAAAACTGTTTTTT	CSTRGGTNEKLFF
.	TRBV9	TRBJ1-3	15	.	TGTGCCAGCAGCGTAGAGGGGGATAAGGGAAACACCATATATTTT	CASSVEGDKGNTIYF
.	TRBV5-1	TRBJ1-2	13	.	TGCGCCAGCAGCTTGCGTGGGGAGGAGGGCTACACCTTC	CASSLRGEEGYTF